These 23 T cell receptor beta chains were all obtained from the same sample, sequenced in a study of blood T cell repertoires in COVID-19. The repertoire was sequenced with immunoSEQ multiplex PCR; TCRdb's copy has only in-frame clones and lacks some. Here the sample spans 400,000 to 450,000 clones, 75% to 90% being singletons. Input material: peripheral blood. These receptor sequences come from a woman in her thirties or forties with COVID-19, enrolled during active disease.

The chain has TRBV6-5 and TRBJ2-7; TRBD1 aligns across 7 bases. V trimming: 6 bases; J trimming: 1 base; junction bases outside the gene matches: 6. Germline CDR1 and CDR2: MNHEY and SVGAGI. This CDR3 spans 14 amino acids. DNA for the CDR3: TGTGCCAGCAGCTTGACAGGGCCATCCTACGAGCAGTACTTC. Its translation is CASSLTGPSYEQYF.

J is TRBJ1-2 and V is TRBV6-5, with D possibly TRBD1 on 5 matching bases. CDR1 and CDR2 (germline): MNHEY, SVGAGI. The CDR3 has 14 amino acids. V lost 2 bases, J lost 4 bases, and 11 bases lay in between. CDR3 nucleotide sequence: TGTGCCAGCAGTTACAACAGGCTCCTCTATGGCTACACCTTC. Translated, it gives CASSYNRLLYGYTF.

In nucleotides, the CDR3 is TGCAGCGTTGAAGGCAGGCTTCGGACAGATACGCAGTATTTT. As protein: CSVEGRLRTDTQYF. The J gene is TRBJ2-3, the V gene TRBV29-1; no clear D. Between the trimmed V and J ends, which lost 1 base and 3 bases, there was a span of 11 bases. The CDR3 is 14 amino acids. Germline V gene data show CDR1 as SQVTM and CDR2 as ANQGSEA.

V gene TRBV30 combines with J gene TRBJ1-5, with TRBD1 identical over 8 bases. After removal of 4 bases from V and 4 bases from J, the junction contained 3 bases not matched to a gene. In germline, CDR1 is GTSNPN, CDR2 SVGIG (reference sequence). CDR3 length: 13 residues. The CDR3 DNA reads TGTGCCTGGACGGGACAGGAGAATCAGCCCCAGCATTTT. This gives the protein CAWTGQENQPQHF.

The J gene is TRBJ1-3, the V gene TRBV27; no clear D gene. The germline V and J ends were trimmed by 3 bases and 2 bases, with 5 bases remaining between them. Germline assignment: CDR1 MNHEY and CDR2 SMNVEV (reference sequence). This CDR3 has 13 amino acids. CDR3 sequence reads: CASSLGAGNTIYF. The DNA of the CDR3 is TGTGCCAGCAGTTTGGGCGCTGGAAACACCATATATTTT.

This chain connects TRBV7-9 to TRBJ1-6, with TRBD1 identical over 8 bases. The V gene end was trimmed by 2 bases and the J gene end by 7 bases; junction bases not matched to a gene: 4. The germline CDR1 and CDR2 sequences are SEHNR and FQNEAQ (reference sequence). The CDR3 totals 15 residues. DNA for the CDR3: TGTGCCAGCAGCTTACAGGGGGCCGAAAATTCACCCCTCCACTTT. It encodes CASSLQGAENSPLHF.

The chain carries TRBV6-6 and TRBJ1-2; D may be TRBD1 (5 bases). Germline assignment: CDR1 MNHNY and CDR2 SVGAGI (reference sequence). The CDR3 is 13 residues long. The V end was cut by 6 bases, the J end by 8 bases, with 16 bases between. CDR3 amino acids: CASSSEGVGGYTF. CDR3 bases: TGTGCCAGCAGCTCCGAAGGGGTTGGAGGCTACACCTTC.

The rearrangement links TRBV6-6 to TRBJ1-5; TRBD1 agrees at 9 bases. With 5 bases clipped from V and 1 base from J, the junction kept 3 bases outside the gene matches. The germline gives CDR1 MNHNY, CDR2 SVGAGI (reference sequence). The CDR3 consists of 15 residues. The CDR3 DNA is TGTGCCAGCAGTCCCGGACAGGGGAGCAATCAGCCCCAGCATTTT. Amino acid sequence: CASSPGQGSNQPQHF.

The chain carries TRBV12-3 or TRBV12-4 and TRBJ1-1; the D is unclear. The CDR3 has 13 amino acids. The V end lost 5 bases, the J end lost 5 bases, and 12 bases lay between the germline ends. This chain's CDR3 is CASSPVKETEAFF. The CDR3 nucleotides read TGTGCCAGCAGTCCAGTCAAGGAGACTGAAGCTTTCTTT.

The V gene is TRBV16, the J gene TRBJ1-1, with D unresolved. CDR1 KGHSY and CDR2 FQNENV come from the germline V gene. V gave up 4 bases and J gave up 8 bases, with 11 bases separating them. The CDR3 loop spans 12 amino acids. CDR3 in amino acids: CASSRSQVEAFF. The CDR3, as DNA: TGTGCCAGCAGCCGATCGCAGGTAGAAGCTTTCTTT.

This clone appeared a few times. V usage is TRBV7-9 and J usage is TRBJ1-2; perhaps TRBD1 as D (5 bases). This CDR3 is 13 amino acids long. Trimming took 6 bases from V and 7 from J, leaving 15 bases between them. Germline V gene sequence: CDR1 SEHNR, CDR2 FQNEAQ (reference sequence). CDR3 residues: CASRQTEVGGYTF. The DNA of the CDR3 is TGTGCCAGCAGGCAGACAGAAGTCGGTGGCTACACCTTC. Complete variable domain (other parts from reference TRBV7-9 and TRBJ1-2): DTGVSQNPRHKITKRGQNVTFRCDPISEHNRLYWYRQTLGQGPEFLTYFQNEAQLEKSRLLSDRFSAERPKGSFSTLEIQRTEQGDSAMYLCASRQTEVGGYTFGSGTRLTVV.

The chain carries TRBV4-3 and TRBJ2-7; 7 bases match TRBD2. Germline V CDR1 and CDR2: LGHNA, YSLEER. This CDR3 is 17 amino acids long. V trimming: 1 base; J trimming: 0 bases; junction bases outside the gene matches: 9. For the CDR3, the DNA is TGCGCCAGCAGCCAAGGGTCAATAGCGGGCGGCTCCTACGAGCAGTACTTC. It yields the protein CASSQGSIAGGSYEQYF.

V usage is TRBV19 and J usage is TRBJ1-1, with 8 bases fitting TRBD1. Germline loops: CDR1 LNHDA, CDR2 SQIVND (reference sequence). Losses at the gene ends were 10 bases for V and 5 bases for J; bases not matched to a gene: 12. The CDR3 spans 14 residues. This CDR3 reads CATGGQGARTEAFF. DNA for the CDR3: TGTGCCACAGGGGGGCAGGGGGCCCGAACTGAAGCTTTCTTT.

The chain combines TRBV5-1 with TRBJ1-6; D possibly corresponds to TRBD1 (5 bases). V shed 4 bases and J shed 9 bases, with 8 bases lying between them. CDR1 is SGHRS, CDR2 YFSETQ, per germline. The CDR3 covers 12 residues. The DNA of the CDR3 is TGCGCCAGCAGCAGGGGTCCTTCACCCCTCCACTTT. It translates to CASSRGPSPLHF.

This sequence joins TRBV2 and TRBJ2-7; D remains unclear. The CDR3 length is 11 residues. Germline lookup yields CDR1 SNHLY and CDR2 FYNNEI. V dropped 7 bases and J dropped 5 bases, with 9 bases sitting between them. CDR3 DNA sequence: TGTGCCAGCACCCGACAAGACGAGCAGTACTTC. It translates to CASTRQDEQYF.

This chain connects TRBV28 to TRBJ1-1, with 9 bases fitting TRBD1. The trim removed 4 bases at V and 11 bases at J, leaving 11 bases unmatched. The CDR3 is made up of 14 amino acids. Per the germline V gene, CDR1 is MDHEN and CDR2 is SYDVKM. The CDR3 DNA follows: TGTGCCAGCAGTTCGCACAGGGGGCGCAGGGTGGCTTTCTTT. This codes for CASSSHRGRRVAFF.

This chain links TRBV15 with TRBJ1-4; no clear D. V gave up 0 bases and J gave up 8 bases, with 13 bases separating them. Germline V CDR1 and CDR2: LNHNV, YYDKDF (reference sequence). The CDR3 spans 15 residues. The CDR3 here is CATSREITAHEKLFF. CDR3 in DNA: TGTGCCACCAGCAGAGAAATCACAGCACACGAAAAACTGTTTTTT.

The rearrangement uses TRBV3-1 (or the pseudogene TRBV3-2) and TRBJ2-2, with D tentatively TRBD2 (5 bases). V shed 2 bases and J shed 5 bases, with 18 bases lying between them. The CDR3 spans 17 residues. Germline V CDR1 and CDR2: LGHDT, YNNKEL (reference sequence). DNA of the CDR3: TGTGCCAGCAGCCAACGAGGAGCGGCCCTGGGAACCGGGGAGCTGTTTTTT. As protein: CASSQRGAALGTGELFF.

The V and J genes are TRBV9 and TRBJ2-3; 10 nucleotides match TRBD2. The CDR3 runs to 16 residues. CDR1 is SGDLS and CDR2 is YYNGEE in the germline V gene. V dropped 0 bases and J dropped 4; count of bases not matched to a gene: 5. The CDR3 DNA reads TGTGCCAGCAGCGTAGCTGTAGCGGGAGGTGCAGATACGCAGTATTTT. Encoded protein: CASSVAVAGGADTQYF.

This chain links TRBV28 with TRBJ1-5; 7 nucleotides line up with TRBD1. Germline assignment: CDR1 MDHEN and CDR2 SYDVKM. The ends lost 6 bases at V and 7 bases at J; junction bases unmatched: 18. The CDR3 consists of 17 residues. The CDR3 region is CASSLMPGQLSGQPQHF. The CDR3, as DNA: TGTGCCAGCAGCCTTATGCCGGGACAGTTATCAGGGCAGCCCCAGCATTTT.

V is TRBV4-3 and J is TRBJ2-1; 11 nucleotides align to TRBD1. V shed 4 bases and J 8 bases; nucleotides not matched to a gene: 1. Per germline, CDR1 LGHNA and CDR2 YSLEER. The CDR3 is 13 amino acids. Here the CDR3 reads CASSLDRGHEQFF. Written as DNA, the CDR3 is TGCGCCAGCAGCCTGGACAGGGGGCATGAGCAGTTCTTC.

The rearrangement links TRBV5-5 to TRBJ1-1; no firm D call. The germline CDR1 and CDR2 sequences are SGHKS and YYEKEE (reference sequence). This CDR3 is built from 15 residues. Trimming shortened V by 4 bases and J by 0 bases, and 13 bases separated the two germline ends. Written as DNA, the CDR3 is TGTGCCAGCAGCCACCCCACAGCCCTGAACACTGAAGCTTTCTTT. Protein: CASSHPTALNTEAFF.

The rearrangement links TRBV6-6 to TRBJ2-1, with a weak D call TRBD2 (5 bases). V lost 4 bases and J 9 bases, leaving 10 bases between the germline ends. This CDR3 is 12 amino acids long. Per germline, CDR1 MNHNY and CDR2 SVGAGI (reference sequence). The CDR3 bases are TGTGCCAGCAGTTCTCACCGGGGTGAGCAGTTCTTC. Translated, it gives CASSSHRGEQFF.